These 19 T cell receptor beta chains were sequenced from one sample in a study of cytomegalovirus exposure and HLA in healthy donors. PCR amplification relied on 60 Vbeta primers (plus 13 Jbeta primers). Assay used: immunoSEQ multiplex PCR; TCRdb lists only in-frame clones, some missing. The data show approximately 160,000 clones, roughly 80% seen once. The sample comprised PBMCs. These receptors all stem from a man between 45 and 60 years old in good health and CMV-seropositive.

The rearrangement links TRBV6-6 to TRBJ1-1, with 10 bases that match TRBD1. The CDR3 totals 16 residues. Germline CDR1 MNHNY, CDR2 SVGAGI (reference sequence). The junction had 4 bases not matched to a gene; V was cut back by 0 bases and J by 3 bases. The CDR3 DNA is TGTGCCAGCAGTTACTCGAGACAGGGGGCTGACACTGAAGCTTTCTTT. This gives the protein CASSYSRQGADTEAFF.

In this sample, this clone turned up once. The genes are TRBV18 and TRBJ1-5; perhaps TRBD1 as D (5 bases). CDR3 length equals 15 residues. V was clipped by 3 bases and J by 6 bases, with 15 bases between them. Germline lookup yields CDR1 KGHSH and CDR2 LQKENI. Here the CDR3 DNA reads TGTGCCAGCTCACCGGCCGGGGGAGGCAGTCAGCCCCAGCATTTT. Its translation is CASSPAGGGSQPQHF.

This clone was observed once. V usage is TRBV4-1 and J usage is TRBJ1-1; 9 positions agree with TRBD1. CDR1 is MGHRA, CDR2 YSYEKL, per germline. This CDR3 is 16 amino acids long. Trimming took 3 bases from V and 3 from J; bases not matched to a gene: 8. CDR3 coding DNA: TGCGCCAGCAGCCACGGGGACAGGGTGGAAGACACTGAAGCTTTCTTT. Its translation is CASSHGDRVEDTEAFF.

The chain joins TRBV6-5 to TRBJ1-2; the match to TRBD1 covers 7 bases. V lost 5 bases, J lost 4 bases, and 7 bases stayed unmatched. CDR1 and CDR2 from the germline V gene are MNHEY and SVGAGI. This CDR3 comprises 14 residues. CDR3 protein: CASSGDSRGYGYTF. CDR3 sequence (DNA): TGTGCCAGCAGTGGGGACAGCCGGGGCTATGGCTACACCTTC.

The chain uses TRBV27 and TRBJ2-7; D remains ambiguous. This CDR3 has 13 residues. V gave up 3 bases and J gave up 2 bases, with 8 bases separating them. Per the germline V gene, CDR1 is MNHEY and CDR2 is SMNVEV (reference sequence). CDR3 amino acids: CASSFDSTYEQYF. In DNA form, the CDR3 reads TGTGCCAGCAGTTTTGACTCGACCTACGAGCAGTACTTC.

V gene TRBV30 combines with J gene TRBJ1-3, with 8 bases fitting TRBD1. Germline CDR1 is GTSNPN and CDR2 is SVGIG (reference sequence). There are 14 residues in the CDR3. The V segment lost 4 bases and the J segment 4 bases; nucleotides outside the gene matches: 6. The CDR3 DNA sequence: TGTGCCTGGACCCCGGACAGGGTAGGAAACACCATATATTTT. Protein product: CAWTPDRVGNTIYF.

This chain uses TRBV28 with TRBJ2-4; TRBD1 aligns across 9 bases. This CDR3 is built from 14 residues. V trimming: 8 bases; J trimming: 9 bases; junction bases outside the gene matches: 11. In germline, CDR1 is MDHEN, CDR2 SYDVKM. The DNA of the CDR3 is TGTGCCAGCCGACAGGGGGGTGCTGACGGCATTCAGTACTTC. This gives the protein CASRQGGADGIQYF.

The chain has TRBV5-6 and TRBJ2-5; maybe TRBD1 (5 bases). V was pared by 1 base and J by 1 base, with 14 bases between. This CDR3 region has 16 residues. Germline V gene sequence: CDR1 SGHDT, CDR2 YYEEEE. CDR3 amino acids: CASSLRGLTVQETQYF. In DNA form, the CDR3 reads TGTGCCAGCAGCTTGAGGGGCCTGACAGTCCAAGAGACCCAGTACTTC.

The chain's CDR3 is CASSPVRGTGEQFF. CDR3 coding DNA: TGTGCCAGCTCACCGGTCCGAGGAACCGGCGAGCAGTTCTTC. This chain connects TRBV18 to TRBJ2-1; D unclear. Germline-derived CDR1 and CDR2 are KGHSH and LQKENI. CDR3 length: 14 amino acids. V was shortened by 3 bases and J by 10 bases, with 16 bases between the two germline ends.

This chain joins TRBV6-1 and TRBJ2-5; 7 nucleotides line up with TRBD2. The better agreement between TRBJ2-7 and the DNA end casts doubt on the J call. The CDR3 extends over 15 amino acids. CDR1 and CDR2 from the germline V gene are MNHNS and SASEGT. The CDR3 DNA is TGTGCCAGCAGCGCCACTAGCGTGCCGACCTACGAGCAGTACTTC. Amino acids: CASSATSVPTYEQYF.

The rearrangement uses TRBV18 and TRBJ2-7; 7 bases fit TRBD2. CDR1 KGHSH and CDR2 LQKENI come from the germline V gene. The CDR3 runs 16 residues. J lost 2 bases, V lost 3 bases, and 10 bases had no gene match. Written as DNA, the CDR3 is TGTGCCAGCTCACCCAAAGTGGGAGGGTCGACCTACGAGCAGTACTTC. It yields the protein CASSPKVGGSTYEQYF. The variable domain in full, with the rest retrieved from reference TRBV18 and TRBJ2-7, is NAGVMQNPRHLVRRRGQEARLRCSPMKGHSHVYWYRQLPEEGLKFMVYLQKENIIDESGMPKERFSAEFPKEGPSILRIQQVVRGDSAAYFCASSPKVGGSTYEQYFGPGTRLTVT.

V and J are TRBV28 and TRBJ2-1, with 7 nucleotides matching TRBD2. The CDR3 has 14 amino acids. Germline CDR1 MDHEN, CDR2 SYDVKM. Trimming cost V 8 bases and J 0 bases; bases outside gene matches: 4. The chain's CDR3 is CASSSGLSYNEQFF. CDR3 bases: TGTGCCAGCTCTAGCGGACTCTCCTACAATGAGCAGTTCTTC.

The rearrangement links TRBV5-4 to TRBJ2-7; TRBD2 might be the D (6 bases). The CDR3 has 14 residues. CDR1 and CDR2 (germline): SGHNT, YYREEE (reference sequence). The germline V and J ends were trimmed by 5 bases and 1 base, with 13 bases remaining between them. DNA for the CDR3: TGTGCCAGCAGTCCCATGGGGGGATCCTACGAGCAGTACTTC. This encodes CASSPMGGSYEQYF.

V usage is TRBV27 and J usage is TRBJ2-5; 7 nucleotides agree with TRBD2. Per the germline V gene, CDR1 is MNHEY and CDR2 is SMNVEV (reference sequence). V shed 4 bases, J shed 5 bases, and the junction held 13 bases outside the gene matches. The CDR3 runs 16 residues. CDR3 in DNA: TGTGCCAGCAGTTCTATTTCTAGCGGCCTCGGGGAGACCCAGTACTTC. Its protein is CASSSISSGLGETQYF.

The rearrangement uses TRBV6-1 and TRBJ1-1, with TRBD1 identical over 10 bases. The CDR3 contains 14 residues. The germline gives CDR1 MNHNS, CDR2 SASEGT. V lost 8 bases and J lost 10; bases outside the gene matches: 13. The CDR3 region has the DNA TGTGCCAGCTCCGGTCTCGGGGACAGGGGTGCAGCTTTCTTT. Translation gives CASSGLGDRGAAFF.

The rearrangement uses TRBV28 and TRBJ1-1; tentative D call: TRBD1 (6 bases). The CDR3 sequence is 12 residues long. V lost 10 bases and J 4 bases, leaving 13 bases between the germline ends. Germline-derived CDR1 and CDR2 are MDHEN and SYDVKM. The CDR3 is CAITNRVTEAFF. The DNA for the CDR3 is TGTGCCATCACCAACAGGGTCACTGAAGCTTTCTTT.

The rearrangement uses TRBV5-1 and TRBJ2-3; D unclear. Germline CDR1 is SGHRS and CDR2 is YFSETQ. CDR3 length equals 15 residues. V was shortened by 2 bases and J by 4 bases, with 14 bases between the two germline ends. DNA for the CDR3: TGCGCCAGCAGCTTTCCAGAGGTTATCGCAGATACGCAGTATTTT. Amino acid sequence: CASSFPEVIADTQYF.

The rearrangement joins TRBV5-4 to TRBJ2-5; 9 bases line up with TRBD1. Germline V gene data show CDR1 as SGHNT and CDR2 as YYREEE (reference sequence). The CDR3 is made up of 15 amino acids. The V gene end was trimmed by 4 bases and the J gene end by 6 bases; junction bases not matched to a gene: 10. This CDR3 is CASSNDGTGFQTQYF. The CDR3 DNA reads TGTGCCAGCAGCAACGACGGGACAGGGTTTCAGACCCAGTACTTC. The full variable domain, with the rest looked up from reference TRBV5-4 and TRBJ2-5, is ETGVTQSPTHLIKTRGQQVTLRCSSQSGHNTVSWYQQALGQGPQFIFQYYREEENGRGNFPPRFSGLQFPNYSSELNVNALELDDSALYLCASSNDGTGFQTQYFGPGTRLLVL.

The chain carries TRBV5-1 and TRBJ2-3; 13 bases match TRBD2. The junction had 3 bases not matched to a gene; V was cut back by 0 bases and J by 2 bases. The CDR3 contains 17 residues. Germline lookup yields CDR1 SGHRS and CDR2 YFSETQ. CDR3 protein: CASSLATSGGYTDTQYF. The CDR3 DNA sequence: TGCGCCAGCAGCTTGGCGACTAGCGGGGGGTACACAGATACGCAGTATTTT.